The present TCR beta chain was sequenced within a study of blood T cells in healthy people across ages. Regarding the study as a whole: With naive T cell percentage, TCR beta diversity showed a strong correlation.

Primers used in a second PCR of roughly 6 to 11 cycles were a sample-barcoded 5' primer and a J-beta primer mix. Each TCR beta cDNA got a 12-nucleotide random molecular identifier. TCRdb called the 5' RACE reads again in MiXCR, with one record for every CDR3 protein. The sample yields approximately 940,000 distinct CDR3 sequences, about 48% seen once. This clonotype was counted only a few times. Its antigen is undetermined. V was clipped by 1 base and J by 6 bases; unmatched bases: 13. This CDR3 has 18 amino acids. Germline V gene lookup returns CDR1 MDHEN and CDR2 SYDVKM. The rearrangement uses TRBV28 and TRBJ1-5; 9 positions match TRBD1. The sample taken for sequencing was blood. This clonotype was sampled from a man between 25 and 39 years old in good health. CDR3 sequence reads: CASSLLFGGQGMRQPQHF. CDR3 in DNA: TGTGCCAGCAGTTTATTGTTCGGAGGACAGGGGATGCGTCAGCCCCAGCATTTT.